The count of the clone carrying this T cell receptor (beta chain) is one. Antigen specificity is unknown. These data are taken from a study of shared clonotypes between healthy human individuals. The authors split each subset's genomic DNA evenly across several immunoSEQ plates. TCRdb keeps only in-frame clones here, not all; method: immunoSEQ multiplex PCR. The sample has 100,000 to 130,000 clones; roughly 70% are singletons. Study-wide results and caveats: Sampling covered blood only; tissue repertoires likely differ. Among non-shared clonotypes, generation probabilities were lower than among those shared by all four donors.

J lost 2 bases, V lost 4 bases, and 6 bases had no gene match. This CDR3 is built from 15 residues. CDR1 is SGHVS and CDR2 is FNYEAQ in the germline V gene. Among the donors, all were Caucasian adults who lived in Nashville, Tennessee. The clonotype comes from a young woman in good health. J is TRBJ2-3 and V is TRBV7-6; 7 positions agree with TRBD1. Sequenced sample: memory CD8+ T cells sorted from blood. The subset denotes: CD45RO+ cells pooled with CCR7-negative TemRA cells. CDR3 sequence (DNA): TGTGCCAGCAGCTCCCGGGACAGAAACACAGATACGCAGTATTTT. Encoded protein: CASSSRDRNTDTQYF.